The rows below give T cell receptor beta chains drawn from one sample of a study of a mutant IDH1 vaccine in newly diagnosed glioma. Libraries were prepared by immunoSEQ multiplex PCR; TCRdb keeps only in-frame clonotypes and omits some of them. The data show about 36,000 clones, over 70% seen once. Antigen specificity for these receptors is unknown. This sample comprised peripheral blood mononuclear cells (PBMCs), obtained from a glioma patient whose treatment included an IDH1 peptide vaccine. The receptors derive from a woman under 40 with glioma. Some clones in this sample may be carry-over from other donors' samples. Both conserved end residues are part of each CDR3. D genes are given only for firm matches. Clone size is given for some rows only: seen once, a few or many times, or a class if the clone is expanded.

CDR3 protein: CASSRTREGTEAFF
CDR3 DNA: TGTGCCAGCAGCAGGACACGAGAGGGAACTGAAGCTTTCTTT
clone size: few
D gene: -
J gene: TRBJ1-1
V gene: TRBV7-9

CDR3 protein: CASKGTETGANVLTF
CDR3 DNA: TGTGCCAGTAAGGGGACAGAGACTGGGGCCAACGTCCTGACTTTC
clone size: -
D gene: TRBD1
J gene: TRBJ2-6
V gene: TRBV19

CDR3 protein: CASSFDPMNTEAFF
CDR3 DNA: TGTGCCAGCAGCTTCGACCCTATGAACACTGAAGCTTTCTTT
clone size: -
D gene: -
J gene: TRBJ1-1
V gene: TRBV5-4

CDR3 protein: CASSLGEGPQETQYF
CDR3 DNA: TGTGCCAGCAGCTTAGGGGAAGGGCCCCAAGAGACCCAGTACTTC
clone size: -
D gene: -
J gene: TRBJ2-5
V gene: TRBV9

CDR3 protein: CASSLYGDYEQYF
CDR3 DNA: TGCGCCAGCAGCTTGTACGGGGACTACGAGCAGTACTTC
clone size: few
D gene: -
J gene: TRBJ2-7
V gene: TRBV5-1

CDR3 protein: CASSFAGHEGYTF
CDR3 DNA: TGCGCCAGCAGCTTCGCCGGTCACGAAGGCTACACCTTC
clone size: -
D gene: -
J gene: TRBJ1-2
V gene: TRBV5-1

CDR3 protein: CASSPIRGGNTEAFF
CDR3 DNA: TGTGCCAGCAGCCCTATAAGGGGGGGCAACACTGAAGCTTTCTTT
clone size: -
D gene: -
J gene: TRBJ1-1
V gene: TRBV5-5

CDR3 protein: CASSVGGAFF
CDR3 DNA: TGTGCCAGCAGTGTTGGGGGAGCTTTCTTT
clone size: -
D gene: -
J gene: TRBJ1-1
V gene: TRBV6-1

CDR3 protein: CASSLRGAGANVLTF
CDR3 DNA: TGTGCCAGCAGCTTACGGGGGGCTGGGGCCAACGTCCTGACTTTC
clone size: -
D gene: TRBD2
J gene: TRBJ2-6
V gene: TRBV5-6

CDR3 protein: CASSSEDRDGYTF
CDR3 DNA: TGTGCCAGCAGTTCCGAGGACAGGGATGGCTACACCTTC
clone size: -
D gene: TRBD1
J gene: TRBJ1-2
V gene: TRBV27

CDR3 protein: CASIRSGTKETQYF
CDR3 DNA: TGTGCCAGCATTCGCTCCGGGACAAAAGAGACCCAGTACTTC
clone size: -
D gene: -
J gene: TRBJ2-5
V gene: TRBV7-9

CDR3 protein: CASSSWGEKLFF
CDR3 DNA: TGTGCCAGCAGTTCCTGGGGTGAAAAACTGTTTTTT
clone size: -
D gene: -
J gene: TRBJ1-4
V gene: TRBV7-9

CDR3 protein: CSVEDLVGGWGKNIQYF
CDR3 DNA: TGCAGCGTTGAAGATCTGGTGGGAGGATGGGGCAAAAACATTCAGTACTTC
clone size: -
D gene: -
J gene: TRBJ2-4
V gene: TRBV29-1

CDR3 protein: CASSLSQGGEKLFF
CDR3 DNA: TGTGCCAGCAGCTTAAGCCAGGGAGGGGAAAAACTGTTTTTT
clone size: -
D gene: -
J gene: TRBJ1-4
V gene: TRBV7-9